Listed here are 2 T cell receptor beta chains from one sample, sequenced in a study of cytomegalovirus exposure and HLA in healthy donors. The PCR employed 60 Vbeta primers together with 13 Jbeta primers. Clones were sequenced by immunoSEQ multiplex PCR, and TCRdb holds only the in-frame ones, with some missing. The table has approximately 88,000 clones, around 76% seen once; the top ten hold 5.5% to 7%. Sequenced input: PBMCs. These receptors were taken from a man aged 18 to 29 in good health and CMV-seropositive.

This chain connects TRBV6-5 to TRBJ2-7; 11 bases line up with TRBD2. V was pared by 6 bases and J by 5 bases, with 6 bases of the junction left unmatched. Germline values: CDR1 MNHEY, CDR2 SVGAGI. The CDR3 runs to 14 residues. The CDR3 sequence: CASRGLAGPDEQYF. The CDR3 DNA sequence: TGTGCCAGCAGAGGACTAGCGGGTCCTGACGAGCAGTACTTC.

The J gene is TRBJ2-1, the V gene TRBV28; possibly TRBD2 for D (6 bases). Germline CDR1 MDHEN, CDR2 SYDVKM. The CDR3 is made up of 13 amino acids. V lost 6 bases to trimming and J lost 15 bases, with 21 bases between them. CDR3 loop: CASSPPSGGHRFF. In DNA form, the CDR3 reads TGTGCCAGCAGCCCTCCTTCCGGGGGTCATCGGTTCTTC.